These 8 T cell receptor beta chains originate from one sample sequenced in a study of shared clonotypes between healthy human individuals. The assay was immunoSEQ multiplex PCR, and TCRdb's table has in-frame clones only and misses some. Of about 1 million clones listed, about three quarters are singletons. The sample consisted of memory CD4+ T cells sorted from blood. The subset was: CD45RA-negative fraction. The receptor source for this set is a man in his late teens or twenties in good health.

This chain joins TRBV28 and TRBJ2-5; D not certain. The CDR3 has 14 amino acids. Germline CDR1 and CDR2: MDHEN and SYDVKM. Trimming stripped 6 bases from V and 2 bases from J, with 13 bases between. In DNA, the CDR3 is TGTGCCAGCAGCGAGCTGGGGATACAAGAGACCCAGTACTTC. Amino acids: CASSELGIQETQYF.

The rearrangement links TRBV7-2 to TRBJ2-7; unclear D gene. This CDR3 is 16 amino acids long. CDR1 and CDR2 from the germline V gene are SGHTA and FQGNSA. V was shortened by 4 bases and J by 0 bases, with 16 bases between the two germline ends. CDR3 protein: CASSSRAAALSYEQYF. CDR3 bases: TGTGCCAGCAGCTCTAGGGCGGCGGCGCTCTCCTACGAGCAGTACTTC.

The chain links TRBV14 to TRBJ1-1; D might be TRBD1 (5 bases). This CDR3 comprises 15 residues. The germline V gene encodes CDR1 SGHDN and CDR2 FVKESK. Deletions cut 4 bases from V and 6 bases from J, with 18 bases between. The CDR3 coding sequence is TGTGCCAGCAGCCCTCGACAGACCTGGCGGGCTGAAGCTTTCTTT. It codes for CASSPRQTWRAEAFF. Full variable domain (missing parts from reference TRBV14 and TRBJ1-1): EAGVTQFPSHSVIEKGQTVTLRCDPISGHDNLYWYRRVMGKEIKFLLHFVKESKQDESGMPNNRFLAERTGGTYSTLKVQPAELEDSGVYFCASSPRQTWRAEAFFGQGTRLTVV.

This chain joins TRBV6-1 and TRBJ1-4; no reliable D call. Trimming left V 7 bases short and J 0 bases short, with 12 bases between. The germline gives CDR1 MNHNS, CDR2 SASEGT. The CDR3 sequence is 15 residues long. CDR3 sequence reads: CASKRTEATNEKLFF. CDR3 in DNA: TGTGCCAGCAAAAGGACGGAAGCAACTAATGAAAAACTGTTTTTT.

The chain is built from TRBV29-1 and TRBJ2-4; 10 positions agree with TRBD1. J was trimmed by 7 bases and V by 7 bases; bases with no gene match: 10. Germline-derived CDR1 and CDR2 are SQVTM and ANQGSEA. The CDR3 is 14 residues long. In DNA, the CDR3 is TGCAGCGCTAAAAGCGGGACAGGGGCCAACATTCAGTACTTC. Its protein product is CSAKSGTGANIQYF.

The chain is built from TRBV7-8 and TRBJ2-2; D could derive from TRBD1 or TRBD2 (7 bases each). The V end lost 5 bases, the J end lost 4 bases, and 11 bases lay between the germline ends. Germline values: CDR1 SGHVS, CDR2 FQNEAQ. This CDR3 region has 14 residues. This CDR3 reads CASSPGGGTGELFF. The CDR3 bases are TGTGCCAGCAGCCCAGGGGGGGGCACCGGGGAGCTGTTTTTT.

The chain carries TRBV11-2 and TRBJ2-4; D perhaps matches TRBD1 (6 bases). Germline assignment: CDR1 SGHAT and CDR2 FQNNGV. V lost 6 bases to trimming and J lost 6 bases, with 18 bases between them. The CDR3 has 15 amino acids. This chain's CDR3 is CASRLQGVGGNIQYF. CDR3 DNA: TGTGCCAGCAGACTACAGGGAGTTGGGGGAAACATTCAGTACTTC.

This clone was detected once. The chain is built from TRBV11-3 and TRBJ1-2, with D tentatively TRBD1 (6 bases). V dropped 4 bases and J dropped 5 bases, with 11 bases sitting between them. The CDR3 length is 13 residues. The germline gives CDR1 SGHNT, CDR2 YENEEA. The CDR3 region has the DNA TGTGCCAGCAGCTCACAGGGTGGATATGGCTACACCTTC. It is translated as CASSSQGGYGYTF.